These 8 T cell receptor beta chains share one sample of origin, sequenced in a study of CD8 T cells in ankylosing spondylitis. TCRdb re-called the 5' RACE reads with MiXCR, one entry per CDR3 protein. Here the sample spans about 240,000 distinct CDR3 sequences, about 10% being singletons. Sequencing used blood, either unsorted or a sorted T cell fraction (not recorded which). The receptors originated from a male donor with ankylosing spondylitis or in good health (not recorded which).

This clonotype appeared many times. V is TRBV5-1 and J is TRBJ2-5; tentatively, D is TRBD2 (5 bases). Germline CDR1 is SGHRS and CDR2 is YFSETQ. V was cut by 4 bases and J by 3 bases, with 13 bases left in between. The CDR3 length is 14 residues. CDR3 protein: CASSPLGVEETQYF. The CDR3 DNA is TGCGCCAGCAGCCCCCTGGGAGTGGAAGAGACCCAGTACTTC.

This clonotype has just a few counts. The genes are TRBV20-1 and TRBJ1-5; TRBD1 aligns across 10 bases. The CDR3 is made up of 15 amino acids. With 1 base clipped from V and 5 bases from J, the junction kept 5 bases outside the gene matches. Germline lookup yields CDR1 DFQATT and CDR2 SNEGSKA (reference sequence). CDR3 residues: CSARAGTGVDQPQHF. As DNA, the CDR3 is TGCAGTGCTAGAGCCGGGACAGGGGTGGATCAGCCCCAGCATTTT.

Notes on this clonotype: The junction departs from germline at one end; a sequencing error may be responsible. The chain is built from TRBV7-8 and TRBJ2-7, with D unclear. The CDR3 sequence is 13 residues long. CDR1 SGHVS and CDR2 FQNEAQ come from the germline V gene. Here the CDR3 reads CAGSSRDPYEQYF. The CDR3 DNA reads as TGTGCCGGCAGCTCCCGAGACCCCTACGAGCAGTACTTC.

This clonotype was counted between two and nine times. V is TRBV3-1 and J is TRBJ2-1; D gene unclear. The CDR3 is 14 residues long. CDR1 is LGHDT and CDR2 is YNNKEL in the germline V gene (reference sequence). The V and J ends lost 5 bases and 4 bases respectively, with 12 bases between them. CDR3 region: CASSEARGYNEQFF. The CDR3 DNA is TGTGCCAGCAGCGAAGCCCGAGGATACAATGAGCAGTTCTTC.

In its sample, this clonotype was seen a few times. V is TRBV3-1 and J is TRBJ1-6; 9 bases agree with TRBD1. This CDR3 has 13 residues. Germline trimming cut 4 bases from V and 14 bases from J; bases unmatched to any gene: 6. Germline CDR1 is LGHDT and CDR2 is YNNKEL (reference sequence). The CDR3, as DNA: TGTGCCAGCAGCCTATTAGGACAGGGGACCCTCCACTTT. This gives the protein CASSLLGQGTLHF. Variable domain in full (rest from reference TRBV3-1 and TRBJ1-6): DTAVSQTPKYLVTQMGNDKSIKCEQNLGHDTMYWYKQDSKKFLKIMFSYNNKELIINETVPNRFSPKSPDKAHLNLHINSLELGDSAVYFCASSLLGQGTLHFGNGTRLTVT.

CDR3 amino acids: CASSSSGGAGGYTF. The CDR3 DNA follows: TGTGCCAGCAGTTCCTCAGGGGGCGCGGGTGGCTACACCTTC. The chain links TRBV12-3 or TRBV12-4 to TRBJ1-2; 8 nucleotides line up with TRBD1. The CDR3 is 14 amino acids. V shed 4 bases, J shed 7 bases, and the junction held 8 bases outside the gene matches.

This clonotype was seen repeatedly, ten times or more. The chain is built from TRBV28 and TRBJ2-7; D is possibly TRBD1 (6 bases). The V end lost 6 bases, the J end lost 3 bases, and 12 bases lay between the germline ends. CDR3 size: 13 residues. Germline V lookup: CDR1 MDHEN, CDR2 SYDVKM. The CDR3 DNA follows: TGTGCCAGCAGGTCAGACAGGTACTACGAGCAGTACTTC. Protein: CASRSDRYYEQYF.

The V call is TRBV9, the J call TRBJ1-1; D not certain. Trimming took off 0 bases at V and 1 base at J, with 4 bases between the two ends. Germline CDR1 is SGDLS and CDR2 is YYNGEE. The CDR3 totals 13 residues. The DNA of the CDR3 is TGTGCCAGCAGCGTAGACGGGAACACTGAAGCTTTCTTT. This gives the protein CASSVDGNTEAFF.